What follows describes a single T cell receptor beta chain. Its antigen is undetermined. With 60 Vbeta and 13 Jbeta primers, the PCR was carried out. The repertoire was sequenced with immunoSEQ multiplex PCR; TCRdb's copy has only in-frame clones and lacks some. The profile covers roughly 170,000 clones, with approximately 80% appearing a single time and 0.5% to 0.8% taken by the ten largest. The CDR3 is 16 amino acids. Germline V gene lookup returns CDR1 SNHLY and CDR2 FYNNEI. Trimming shortened V by 4 bases and J by 1 base, and 16 bases separated the two germline ends. The sample originates from a study of cytomegalovirus exposure and HLA in healthy donors. Overall study results and limits: Earlier analysis looked at TCR beta V segments, and most were productive about 87% or about 30% of the time. TCR beta sequences reportedly predicted the HLA-A and HLA-B alleles of most subjects accurately.

The sequencing input was PBMCs. This TCR was recovered from a boy younger than 18 in good health and CMV-seronegative. The rearrangement joins TRBV2 to TRBJ1-1; tentatively, D is TRBD1 (6 bases). This chain's CDR3 is CASSVHQDRRNTEAFF. CDR3 bases: TGTGCCAGCAGTGTACACCAAGACAGGAGGAACACTGAAGCTTTCTTT.